This TCR beta chain was captured by sequencing in a study of cytotoxic CD8 clonotypes in ibrutinib-treated CLL. As input for TCR beta libraries, approximately 2 micrograms of genomic DNA came from cryopreserved PBMCs. The CDR3 consists of 15 residues. Germline V gene data show CDR1 as SGHRS and CDR2 as YFSETQ. With 3 bases clipped from V and 2 bases from J, the junction kept 6 bases outside the gene matches. A 1 in 200,000 to 1 in 1 million T cell depth was the sequencing target. The data were produced by immunoSEQ multiplex PCR, yet TCRdb's version contains in-frame clones alone and is incomplete. The data contain more than 200,000 clones, 79% of them singletons. Points on this clone: Antigen specificity is unknown.

Study-wide points: Sustained-remission patients were sampled at one set of times and progressing patients at different ones.

The sequence was collected from a human donor with chronic lymphocytic leukemia. This chain uses TRBV5-1 with TRBJ2-3; TRBD2 agrees at 7 bases. Sequenced here: PBMCs, sampled after 12 months of ibrutinib treatment. CDR3 coding DNA: TGCGCCAGCAGCTCCTCGGGGGACTACACAGATACGCAGTATTTT. This encodes CASSSSGDYTDTQYF.